This TCR beta chain was observed in a study of CD8 T cells in ankylosing spondylitis (dated by TCRdb to 2015 to 2018). In terms of the full investigation: T cell receptor beta repertoires were profiled in healthy donors and ankylosing spondylitis patients so that disease-linked TCR variants could be found. The full study cohort was made up of 25 ankylosing spondylitis patients and 108 healthy donors. Peripheral blood was sampled, and synovial fluid was also collected from ankylosing spondylitis patients.

Findings and caveats that apply to the study as a whole: Some of the motif variants had been reported before in the synovial fluid and blood of reactive arthritis patients, a finding that suggests common disease-initiation mechanisms. A TCR beta motif of eight highly homologous amino acid variants appeared characteristic of blood from ankylosing spondylitis patients. The disease-linked clones were reported as significantly enriched in matched synovial fluid samples from ankylosing spondylitis patients. In peripheral blood, the disease-linked clones were found at relatively low frequencies and had a CD8+ phenotype.

The CDR3 covers 14 residues, taking in both the cysteine and the phenylalanine. Solely the CDR3 DNA is kept, with 42 bases framed from the first base. Trimming removed 1 base from V and 5 bases from J; the gene matches leave 5 bases unexplained. The germline V gene (reference sequence) provides CDR1 DFQATT and CDR2 SNEGSKA. This clonotype appeared many times. The clone's antigen remains unknown. Base-call qualities are not available, and no considerably larger clone is one nucleotide away. The sequencer listed for this sample is Illumina HiSeq 2500. TCR beta libraries were prepared by quantitative 5'-RACE with molecular barcodes. Processing in the source paper ran as follows. A new computational method, built on a probabilistic model of VDJ rearrangement, was used to identify disease-linked TCR variants. Using fastp trimming at Q25 and MiXCR clonotype assembly, TCRdb reanalyzed the public sequencing data and kept in-frame beta chains. For every CDR3 protein sequence, its rows merge into one entry that carries the most common genes and DNA. TCRdb's processing, not the authors', yielded these V and J calls. This sample holds some 130,000 distinct CDR3 sequences; more than 9.5% were observed only once. Approximately 4% of the sample is held by the ten biggest clonotypes.

Rearrangement joined TRBV20-1 to TRBJ2-3, and TRBD2 matches 8 of the central bases. The TCR originated in a female donor with ankylosing spondylitis or in good health (not recorded which). The sequencing input was blood, either unsorted or a sorted T cell fraction (not recorded which). The sequenced DNA: TGCAGTGCTAGAGGAGCGGGAGATGGAGATACGCAGTATTTT. Protein translation: CSARGAGDGDTQYF.